These 11 T cell receptor beta chains share one sample of origin, sequenced in a study of T cells in Graves' hyperthyroidism and ophthalmopathy. Regions amplified from RNA transcripts were the TCR beta CDR3 regions. The TCR CDR3 first-round RT-PCR relied on the HTBI primer set. TCRdb re-called the multiplex PCR reads through MiXCR, storing one row per CDR3 protein. The sample includes under 400,000 distinct CDR3 sequences, about 21% seen only once; the top ten take around half. Sequencing was performed on blood. These receptors were obtained from a woman between 45 and 65 years old with Graves' hyperthyroidism.

This clonotype was seen many times. This chain connects TRBV3-1 to TRBJ1-2; D remains unclear. Germline CDR1 LGHDT, CDR2 YNNKEL (reference sequence). The germline V and J ends were trimmed by 1 base and 10 bases, with 13 bases remaining between them. The CDR3 contains 13 residues. The CDR3 loop reads CASSQGIGSFYTF. The CDR3 DNA sequence: TGTGCCAGCAGCCAAGGGATCGGCAGCTTCTACACCTTC.

This clonotype was observed at least ten times. The chain has TRBV5-1 and TRBJ2-1; tentatively, D is TRBD2 (6 bases). V shed 0 bases and J shed 8 bases, with 12 bases lying between them. The CDR3 extends over 14 amino acids. Germline lookup yields CDR1 SGHRS and CDR2 YFSETQ. The CDR3 nucleotides are TGCGCCAGCAGCTTGGGGGACCGGAGGGATGAGCAGTTCTTC. Amino acids: CASSLGDRRDEQFF.

This clonotype was picked up many times. The rearrangement links TRBV7-2 to TRBJ2-2; D perhaps matches TRBD2 (7 bases). The germline V gene encodes CDR1 SGHTA and CDR2 FQGNSA. The CDR3 is 16 amino acids. Trimming left V 0 bases short and J 4 bases short, with 12 bases between. Here the CDR3 DNA reads TGTGCCAGCAGCTTAGCGGGGGGGCCTAGCACCGGGGAGCTGTTTTTT. Protein: CASSLAGGPSTGELFF.

This clonotype was counted at least ten times. The V call is TRBV5-1, the J call TRBJ2-7; D gene uncertain. The CDR3 runs 15 residues. Trimming stripped 0 bases from V and 2 bases from J, with 12 bases between. Germline V CDR1 and CDR2: SGHRS, YFSETQ. The CDR3 loop reads CASSLAPEVAYEQYF. Here the CDR3 DNA reads TGCGCCAGCAGCTTGGCGCCAGAAGTAGCCTACGAGCAGTACTTC.

This clonotype was seen only a few times. The gene calls are TRBV27 and TRBJ1-6, with D perhaps TRBD1 (5 bases). Trimming took 8 bases from V and 7 from J, leaving 6 bases between them. The CDR3 loop spans 11 amino acids. CDR1 is MNHEY and CDR2 is SMNVEV in the germline V gene (reference sequence). The CDR3 region has the DNA TGTGCCAGCGGGGGGAATTCACCCCTCCACTTT. It encodes CASGGNSPLHF.

Many counts were recorded for this clonotype. J is TRBJ1-2 and V is TRBV11-2; D is unclear. Germline CDR1 is SGHAT and CDR2 is FQNNGV. V lost 8 bases, J lost 8 bases, and 15 bases lay in between. The CDR3 spans 12 residues. In DNA form, the CDR3 reads TGTGCCAGCGAATTGGCTCGGTACGGCTACACCTTC. It encodes CASELARYGYTF.

CDR3 amino acids: CASSAAGGNTGELFF. The CDR3 DNA sequence: TGTGCCAGCAGTGCTGCGGGAGGGAACACCGGGGAGCTGTTTTTT. The chain combines TRBV6-2 or TRBV6-3 with TRBJ2-2; 8 nucleotides agree with TRBD2. CDR3 length: 15 residues. The junction had 3 bases not matched to a gene; V was cut back by 5 bases and J by 1 base. Germline loops: CDR1 MNHEY, CDR2 SVGEGT.

This clonotype was recorded at least ten times. V usage is TRBV7-9 and J usage is TRBJ2-7; D is ambiguous. Germline V CDR1 and CDR2: SEHNR, FQNEAQ (reference sequence). This CDR3 comprises 12 residues. Trimming shortened V by 1 base and J by 6 bases, and 7 bases separated the two germline ends. Here the CDR3 DNA reads TGTGCCAGCAGCTTAGAAGTAACCGAGCAGTACTTC. Protein: CASSLEVTEQYF.

V usage is TRBV7-9 and J usage is TRBJ2-7; 7 nucleotides agree with TRBD1. Germline lookup yields CDR1 SEHNR and CDR2 FQNEAQ (reference sequence). The CDR3 consists of 12 residues. J lost 4 bases, V lost 4 bases, and 1 base had no gene match. CDR3 sequence: CASSWDSYEQYF. CDR3 in DNA: TGTGCCAGCAGCTGGGACAGTTACGAGCAGTACTTC.

This clonotype has ten or more counts. J is TRBJ1-2 and V is TRBV7-2; TRBD1 agrees at 10 bases. V dropped 0 bases and J dropped 6; count of bases not matched to a gene: 7. Germline values: CDR1 SGHTA, CDR2 FQGNSA. The CDR3 runs 16 residues. The CDR3 sequence: CASSLAMGQGRDGYTF. DNA for the CDR3: TGTGCCAGCAGCTTAGCGATGGGACAGGGGAGAGATGGCTACACCTTC.

This clonotype was picked up a small number of times. This chain joins TRBV5-1 and TRBJ1-1; TRBD1 agrees at 8 bases. The germline gives CDR1 SGHRS, CDR2 YFSETQ. This CDR3 contains 15 residues. V lost 4 bases and J lost 0; bases outside the gene matches: 5. The CDR3 protein is CASSIGQGMNTEAFF. Here the CDR3 DNA reads TGCGCCAGCAGCATAGGACAGGGTATGAACACTGAAGCTTTCTTT.